This T cell receptor beta chain was observed in a study of T-cell memory formation after mild COVID-19. Notes on the study in general: The study found balanced CD4/CD8 in clones contracting day 15 to 85 and a CD4+ lean in later expanders.

V was clipped by 4 bases and J by 3 bases; unmatched bases: 18. The CDR3 runs to 18 residues. The germline V gene has CDR1 SGHRS and CDR2 YFSETQ. This clonotype was counted only a few times. Its target is not known. MiXCR, applied by TCRdb to the 5' RACE reads, yields one record per CDR3 protein. The data show about 470,000 distinct CDR3 sequences, nearly 25% seen once. Material: PBMCs or a T cell subset sorted from them (not recorded which). This chain joins TRBV5-1 and TRBJ1-1; 7 nucleotides line up with TRBD1. The TCR sequence derives from an adult woman who had mild COVID-19 (a few samples of this study predate the infection). Cell type and time point are not known. Here the CDR3 reads CASSHPKTGLGRDTEAFF. The CDR3 coding sequence is TGCGCCAGCAGCCATCCCAAGACAGGGCTCGGTAGGGACACTGAAGCTTTCTTT.